This T cell receptor (beta chain) was recorded in a study of blood T cells in healthy people across ages. Notes on the study in general: Lack of knowledge of donor CMV status possibly confounded expanded clonotype changes. It was not possible, with unsorted PBMCs, to conclusively compare naive and antigen-experienced cells.

This clonotype was counted a few times. Its matching antigen is unknown. It was with a sample-barcoded 5' primer and a J-beta primer mix that a second PCR of roughly 6 to 12 cycles was run. Every cDNA molecule bore a tag from a template-switch adaptor containing 12 random nucleotides. TCRdb used MiXCR to reprocess the 5' RACE reads, holding one entry per CDR3 protein. The table shows about 630,000 distinct CDR3 sequences, with roughly 21% occurring only once. The V gene lost 0 bases and the J gene lost 4 bases, with 9 bases spanning the gap. Germline lookup yields CDR1 ENHRY and CDR2 SYGVKD. CDR3 length: 15 residues. The draw of peripheral blood yielded roughly 10 milliliters from each donor.

V and J are TRBV10-3 and TRBJ2-2; unclear D gene. This clonotype originated in a man aged 70-80 years in good health. Sequences were obtained from blood. DNA of the CDR3: TGTGCCATCAGTGAGTCGAATACGCGCACCGGGGAGCTGTTTTTT. The encoded protein is CAISESNTRTGELFF.